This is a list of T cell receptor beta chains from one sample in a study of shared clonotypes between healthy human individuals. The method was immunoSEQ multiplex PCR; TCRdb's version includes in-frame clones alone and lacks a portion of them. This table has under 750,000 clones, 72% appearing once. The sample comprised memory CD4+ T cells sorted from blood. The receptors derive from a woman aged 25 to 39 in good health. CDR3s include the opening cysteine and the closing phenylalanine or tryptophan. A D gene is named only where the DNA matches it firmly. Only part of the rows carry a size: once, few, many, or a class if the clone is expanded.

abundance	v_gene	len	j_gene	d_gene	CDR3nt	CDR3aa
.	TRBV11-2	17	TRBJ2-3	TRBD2	TGTGCCAGCAGCCCACATGTGGATAGCGGGTTCACAGATACGCAGTATTTT	CASSPHVDSGFTDTQYF
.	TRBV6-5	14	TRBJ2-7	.	TGTGCCAGCAGTTACTCGCAGGGATCGGACGAGCAGTACTTC	CASSYSQGSDEQYF
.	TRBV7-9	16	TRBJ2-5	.	TGTGCCAGCAGCTCATCCGGGACGCGGCTTTTAGAGACCCAGTACTTC	CASSSSGTRLLETQYF
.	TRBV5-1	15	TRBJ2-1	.	TGCGCCAGCAGCTTGGACCAGATCCTCTACAATGAGCAATTCTTC	CASSLDQILYNEQFF
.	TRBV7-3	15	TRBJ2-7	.	TGTGCCAGCAGCTTATTACCATCTTTTGAGGACGAGCAGTACTTC	CASSLLPSFEDEQYF
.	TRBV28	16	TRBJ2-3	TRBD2	TGTGCCAGCAGTTTAGGTGCTAGCGGGAGCACAGATACGCAGTATTTT	CASSLGASGSTDTQYF
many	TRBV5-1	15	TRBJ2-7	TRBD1	TGCGCCAGCAGCGATCGGACAGGCAGCTCCTACGAGCAGTACTTC	CASSDRTGSSYEQYF
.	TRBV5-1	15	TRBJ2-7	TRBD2	TGCGCCAGCACCCCGCCGGGCGGGAGTCGCCACGAGCAGTACTTC	CASTPPGGSRHEQYF
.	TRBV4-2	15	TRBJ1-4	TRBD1	TGTGCCAGCAGCCTCACCGGGACAGGGGAAGCAAAACTGTTTTTT	CASSLTGTGEAKLFF
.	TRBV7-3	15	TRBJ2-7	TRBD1	TGTGCCAGCAGCCCCGGGGGGACAGGGGGCTATGAGCAGTACTTC	CASSPGGTGGYEQYF
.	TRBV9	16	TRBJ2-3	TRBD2	TGTGCCAGCAGCGCCTTAGGACTAGTCAGCACAGATACGCAGTATTTT	CASSALGLVSTDTQYF
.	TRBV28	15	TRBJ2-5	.	TGTGCCAGCAGCCGCGATGAGATTCGGAGGGAGACCCAGTACTTC	CASSRDEIRRETQYF
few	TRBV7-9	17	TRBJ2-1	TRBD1	TGTGCCAGCAGCTCGGAAGCCGGGACAGGTAATTACAATGAGCAGTTCTTC	CASSSEAGTGNYNEQFF
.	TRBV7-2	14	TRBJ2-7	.	TGTGCCAGCAGCTTAGGGGGACAATCCTACGAGCAGTACTTC	CASSLGGQSYEQYF
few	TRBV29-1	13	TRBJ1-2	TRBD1	TGCAGCGCCTGGGGACAGGGTCCCTATGGCTACACCTTC	CSAWGQGPYGYTF
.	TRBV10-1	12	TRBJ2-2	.	TGCGCCAGCAGCTCCTTCACCGGGGAGCTGTTTTTT	CASSSFTGELFF